This TCR beta chain was observed in a study of cytomegalovirus exposure and HLA in healthy donors. About this clone: Its antigen is not identified.

Use of 60 Vbeta and 13 Jbeta primers characterized the PCR. In the study's own analysis: A later analysis counted approximately 88 million unique TCR beta chains, some 11 million shared. Produced via immunoSEQ multiplex PCR; TCRdb's table is partial and in-frame only. The DNA was the basis for D and trimming; V, J and clone size are from that table. The sample's table shows about 53,000 clones. The study's findings and limits: Analyzed later, association rates of TCRs varied across HLA loci, with DRB1 most and HLA-C fewest. Near-uniform donor sequencing depth was presumed by presence/absence analyses.

Per germline, CDR1 ENHRY and CDR2 SYGVKD. The length of the CDR3 is 16 residues. V lost 5 bases to trimming and J lost 3 bases, with 19 bases between them. The source is a woman between 18 and 30 years old in good health and CMV-seronegative. Sequencing was carried out using PBMCs. This chain joins TRBV10-3 and TRBJ1-2; possible D gene TRBD1, 6 bases. As DNA, the CDR3 is TGTGCCATCAGTATGGCCGGGACAAGGAAAGACTATGGCTACACCTTC. Residues: CAISMAGTRKDYGYTF.